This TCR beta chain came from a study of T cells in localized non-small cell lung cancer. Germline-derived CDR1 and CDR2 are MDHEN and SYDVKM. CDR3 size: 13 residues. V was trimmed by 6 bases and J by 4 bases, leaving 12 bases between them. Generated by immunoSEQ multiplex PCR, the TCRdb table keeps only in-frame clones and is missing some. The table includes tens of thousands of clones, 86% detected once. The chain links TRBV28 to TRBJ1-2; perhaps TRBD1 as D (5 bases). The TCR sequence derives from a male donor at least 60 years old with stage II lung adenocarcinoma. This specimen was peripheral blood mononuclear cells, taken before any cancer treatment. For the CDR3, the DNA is TGTGCCAGCAGGGGACTCGTCGGCTATGGCTACACCTTC. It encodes CASRGLVGYGYTF.